This T cell receptor beta chain was sequenced for a study of technical replicates of blood from a handful of donors. The CDR3 runs to 16 residues. Trimming cost V 5 bases and J 3 bases; bases outside gene matches: 11. The germline gives CDR1 SGHTA, CDR2 FQGNSA. Produced via immunoSEQ multiplex PCR; TCRdb's table is partial and in-frame only. The data show around 68,000 clones, with roughly 97% seen just once and approximately 0.26% held by the top ten. The TCR originated in a human donor in good health. This chain connects TRBV7-2 to TRBJ2-7; 9 nucleotides agree with TRBD2. Sequencing used T cells isolated from PBMCs. The chain's CDR3 is CASSPNPLAGDYEQYF. In nucleotides, the CDR3 is TGTGCCAGCAGCCCAAACCCTTTAGCGGGAGACTACGAGCAGTACTTC.